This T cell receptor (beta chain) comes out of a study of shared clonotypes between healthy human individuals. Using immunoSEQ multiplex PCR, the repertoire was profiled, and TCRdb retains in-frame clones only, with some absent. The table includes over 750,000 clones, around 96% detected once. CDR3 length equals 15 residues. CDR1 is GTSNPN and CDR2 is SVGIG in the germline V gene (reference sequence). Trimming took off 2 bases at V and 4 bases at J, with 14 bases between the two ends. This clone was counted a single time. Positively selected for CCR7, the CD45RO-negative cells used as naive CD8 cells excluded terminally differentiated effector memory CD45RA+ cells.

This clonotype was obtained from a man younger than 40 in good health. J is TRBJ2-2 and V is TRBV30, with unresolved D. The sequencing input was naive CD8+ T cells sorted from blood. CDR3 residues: CAWSQVAVVTGELFF. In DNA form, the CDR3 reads TGTGCCTGGAGTCAGGTGGCCGTAGTCACCGGGGAGCTGTTTTTT. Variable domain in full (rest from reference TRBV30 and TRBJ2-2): SQTIHQWPATLVQPVGSPLSLECTVEGTSNPNLYWYRQAAGRGLQLLFYSVGIGQISSEVPQNLSASRPQDRQFILSSKKLLLSDSGFYLCAWSQVAVVTGELFFGEGSRLTVL.